This TCR beta chain was sequenced during a study of T cell responses to AZD1222 COVID-19 vaccine. The study, taken as a whole, reports: In the spike-specific TCR repertoire, nearly half reportedly target unmutated variant regions. Researchers took repertoire samples only after the peak T cell response had come. With dominance at 160-218 and 743-854, vaccine-associated CD4 TCRs spanned spike. Increased Spike-specific TCR breadth and depth were observed after two AZD1222 doses.

The table lists this clone with a count of one. What it recognizes is unknown. Trimming removed 2 bases from V and 0 bases from J, with 11 bases in between. The CDR3 loop spans 16 amino acids. In germline, CDR1 is LGHDT, CDR2 YNNKEL (reference sequence). Profiling relied on immunoSEQ multiplex PCR, and the TCRdb table lists in-frame clones only, not all of them. The sample lists tens of thousands of clones; more than 70% were seen once. The chain links TRBV3-1 (or the pseudogene TRBV3-2) to TRBJ1-3, with unresolved D. The clonotype was recovered from an adult in good health. The starting material was peripheral blood, obtained on day 0 of AZD1222 vaccination. The CDR3 DNA follows: TGTGCCAGCAGCCAAATCTGGAGTAGCTCTGGAAACACCATATATTTT. It translates to CASSQIWSSSGNTIYF.